The 2 T cell receptor beta chains reported below all come from one sample, sequenced in a study of blood T cell repertoires in COVID-19. Clones were sequenced by immunoSEQ multiplex PCR, and TCRdb holds only the in-frame ones, with some missing. The profile covers around 220,000 clones, with around four fifths appearing a single time and roughly 21% taken by the ten largest. The sequencing sample was made of peripheral blood. The origin of the receptors is a man aged 30 to 45 with active or convalescent COVID-19.

Here the CDR3 reads CASSPRGGLIETQYF. The CDR3 region has the DNA TGTGCCAGCAGCCCCCGAGGGGGCCTTATAGAGACCCAGTACTTC. The V call is TRBV9, the J call TRBJ2-5, with 7 bases that match TRBD1. The junction had 10 bases not matched to a gene; V was cut back by 4 bases and J by 4 bases. Germline loops: CDR1 SGDLS, CDR2 YYNGEE. CDR3 size: 15 residues.

This chain uses TRBV11-2 with TRBJ2-1; a weak D match, TRBD1 (5 bases). This CDR3 comprises 15 residues. Germline CDR1 SGHAT, CDR2 FQNNGV. V shed 7 bases and J shed 0 bases, with 13 bases lying between them. In nucleotides, the CDR3 is TGTGCCAGCAATGGACAAGGTAGCTCCTACAATGAGCAGTTCTTC. Translating it yields CASNGQGSSYNEQFF. The whole variable domain, filled in from reference TRBV11-2 and TRBJ2-1, reads EAGVAQSPRYKIIEKRQSVAFWCNPISGHATLYWYQQILGQGPKLLIQFQNNGVVDDSQLPKDRFSAERLKGVDSTLKIQPAKLEDSAVYLCASNGQGSSYNEQFFGPGTRLTVL.